This note documents a single T cell receptor (beta chain) sequence. Antigen: not known. This specimen belongs to a study of shared clonotypes between healthy human individuals. This CDR3 spans 16 amino acids. V shed 0 bases, J shed 3 bases, and the junction held 2 bases outside the gene matches. CDR1 is MNHEY and CDR2 is SVGAGI in the germline V gene. Whole-study findings and limits: Sharing of clonotypes among donors was expected to vary with sequencing depth. Apart from blood, nothing was sampled; tissue repertoires likely differ.

The assay used deep level. Loaded into unsorted PBMC replicate PCRs was around 300 ng DNA, approximately 33,000 T cell genomes. Using immunoSEQ multiplex PCR, the repertoire was profiled, and TCRdb retains in-frame clones only, with some absent. The data show about 470,000 clones, with around 79% seen just once and less than 15% held by the top ten. Sequencing used PBMCs. This sequence joins TRBV6-5 and TRBJ2-1, with TRBD1 matching over 10 bases. This TCR was recovered from a woman aged 35 to 49 in good health. Some clones in this sample may be carry-over from other donors' samples. CDR3 region: CASSYSGTGVYNEQFF. The CDR3 DNA reads as TGTGCCAGCAGTTACTCCGGGACAGGGGTCTACAATGAGCAGTTCTTC.